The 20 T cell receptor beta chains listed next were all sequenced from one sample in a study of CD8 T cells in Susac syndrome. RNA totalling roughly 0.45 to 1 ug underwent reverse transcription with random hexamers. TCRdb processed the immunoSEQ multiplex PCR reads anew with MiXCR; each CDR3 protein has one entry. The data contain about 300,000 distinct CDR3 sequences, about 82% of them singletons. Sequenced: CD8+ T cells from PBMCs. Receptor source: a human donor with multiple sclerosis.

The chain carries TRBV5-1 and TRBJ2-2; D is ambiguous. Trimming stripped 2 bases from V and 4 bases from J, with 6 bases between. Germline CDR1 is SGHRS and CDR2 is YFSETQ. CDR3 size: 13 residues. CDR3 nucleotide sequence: TGCGCCAGCAGCTTCTTGATCACCGGGGAGCTGTTTTTT. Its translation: CASSFLITGELFF.

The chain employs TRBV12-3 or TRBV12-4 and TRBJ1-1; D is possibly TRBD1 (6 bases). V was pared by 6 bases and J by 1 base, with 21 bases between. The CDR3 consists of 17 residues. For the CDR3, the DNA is TGTGCCAGCAGAACTTACAGACTCAGGGGAGGGAACACTGAAGCTTTCTTT. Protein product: CASRTYRLRGGNTEAFF.

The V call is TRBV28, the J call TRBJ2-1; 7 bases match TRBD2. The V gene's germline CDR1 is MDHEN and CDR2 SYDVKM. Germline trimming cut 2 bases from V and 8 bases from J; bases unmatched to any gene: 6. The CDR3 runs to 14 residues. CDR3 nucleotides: TGTGCCAGCAGTTTAAGGCGGGAGCGCGATGAGCAGTTCTTC. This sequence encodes CASSLRRERDEQFF.

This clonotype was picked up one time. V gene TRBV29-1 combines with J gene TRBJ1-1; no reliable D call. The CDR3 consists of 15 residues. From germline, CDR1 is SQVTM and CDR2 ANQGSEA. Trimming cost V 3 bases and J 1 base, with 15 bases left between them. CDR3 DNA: TGCAGCGTTGATGAGGGAGGGTGGGGGAACACTGAAGCTTTCTTT. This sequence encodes CSVDEGGWGNTEAFF.

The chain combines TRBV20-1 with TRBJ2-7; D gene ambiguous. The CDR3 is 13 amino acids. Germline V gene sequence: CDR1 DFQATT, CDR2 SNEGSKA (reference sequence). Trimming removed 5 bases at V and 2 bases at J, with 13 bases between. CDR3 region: CSAPNPQTYEQYF. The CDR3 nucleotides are TGCAGTGCTCCGAACCCGCAGACCTACGAGCAGTACTTC.

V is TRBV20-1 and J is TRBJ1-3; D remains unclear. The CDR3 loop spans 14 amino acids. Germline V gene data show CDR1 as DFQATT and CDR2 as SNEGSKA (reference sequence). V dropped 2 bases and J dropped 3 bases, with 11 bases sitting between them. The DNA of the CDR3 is TGCAGTGCTAGAAGTTCGGGAGATGGAAACACCATATATTTT. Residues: CSARSSGDGNTIYF.

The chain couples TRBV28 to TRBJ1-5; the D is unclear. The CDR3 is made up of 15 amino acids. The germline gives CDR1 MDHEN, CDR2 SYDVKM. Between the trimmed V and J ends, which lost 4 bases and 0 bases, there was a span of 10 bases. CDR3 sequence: CASSSFRDSNQPQHF. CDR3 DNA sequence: TGTGCCAGCAGTTCGTTCCGTGATAGCAATCAGCCCCAGCATTTT.

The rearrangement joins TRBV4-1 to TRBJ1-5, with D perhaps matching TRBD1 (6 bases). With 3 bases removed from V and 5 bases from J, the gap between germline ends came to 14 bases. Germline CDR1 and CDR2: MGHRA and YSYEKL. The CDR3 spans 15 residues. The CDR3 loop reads CASSQLTGLHQPQHF. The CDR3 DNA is TGCGCCAGCAGCCAGCTGACAGGTCTCCATCAGCCCCAGCATTTT.

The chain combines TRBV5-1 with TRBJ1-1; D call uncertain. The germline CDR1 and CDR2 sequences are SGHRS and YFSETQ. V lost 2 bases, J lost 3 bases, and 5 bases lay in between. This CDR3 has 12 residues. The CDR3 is CASSFMDTEAFF. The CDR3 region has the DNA TGCGCCAGCAGCTTTATGGACACTGAAGCTTTCTTT.

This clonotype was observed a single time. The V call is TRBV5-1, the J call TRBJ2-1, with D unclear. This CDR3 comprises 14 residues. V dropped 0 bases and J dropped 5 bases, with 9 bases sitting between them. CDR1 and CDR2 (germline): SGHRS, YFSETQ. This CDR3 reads CASSLALSNNEQFF. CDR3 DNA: TGCGCCAGCAGCTTGGCCCTCAGCAACAATGAGCAGTTCTTC.

CDR3 bases: TGTGCCAGCAGCTTAGGAGGTCAACCTAGCACAGATACGCAGTATTTT. Protein: CASSLGGQPSTDTQYF. This sequence joins TRBV7-8 and TRBJ2-3, with no clear D. Per germline, CDR1 SGHVS and CDR2 FQNEAQ. The V end lost 1 base, the J end lost 0 bases, and 11 bases lay between the germline ends. This CDR3 contains 16 residues.

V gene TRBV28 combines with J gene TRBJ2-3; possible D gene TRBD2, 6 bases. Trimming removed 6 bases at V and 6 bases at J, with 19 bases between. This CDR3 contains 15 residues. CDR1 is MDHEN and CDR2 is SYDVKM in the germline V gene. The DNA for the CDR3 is TGTGCCAGCAGCTTTCGGGGACTGGATTCTGATACGCAGTATTTT. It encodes CASSFRGLDSDTQYF.

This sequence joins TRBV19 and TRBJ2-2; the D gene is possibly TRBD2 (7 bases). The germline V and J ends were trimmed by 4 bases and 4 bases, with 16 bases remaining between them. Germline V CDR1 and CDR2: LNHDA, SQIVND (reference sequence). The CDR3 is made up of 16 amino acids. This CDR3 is CASSTYGGLPTGELFF. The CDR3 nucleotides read TGTGCCAGTAGTACCTACGGGGGGCTCCCCACCGGGGAGCTGTTTTTT.

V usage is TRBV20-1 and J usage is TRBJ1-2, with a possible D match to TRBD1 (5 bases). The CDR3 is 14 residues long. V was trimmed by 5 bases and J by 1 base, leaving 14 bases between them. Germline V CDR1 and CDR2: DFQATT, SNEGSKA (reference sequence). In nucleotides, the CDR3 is TGCAGTGCTCCACACTGGGACGTTAACTATGGCTACACCTTC. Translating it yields CSAPHWDVNYGYTF.

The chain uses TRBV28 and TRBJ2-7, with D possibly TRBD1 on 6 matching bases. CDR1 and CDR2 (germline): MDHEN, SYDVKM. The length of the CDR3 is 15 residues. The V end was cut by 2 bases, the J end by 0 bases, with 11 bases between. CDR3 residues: CASSLQQGGSYEQYF. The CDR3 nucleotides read TGTGCCAGCAGTTTACAGCAAGGGGGCTCCTACGAGCAGTACTTC.

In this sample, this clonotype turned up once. CDR3 sequence (DNA): TGTGCCAGCAGTTACTCGGGGAGCTCCGGCGAGCAGTACTTC. It specifies CASSYSGSSGEQYF. The V call is TRBV6-5, the J call TRBJ2-7; a weak D match, TRBD2 (5 bases). V was clipped by 0 bases and J by 6 bases, with 12 bases between them. CDR3 length: 14 residues. CDR1 is MNHEY, CDR2 SVGAGI, per germline.

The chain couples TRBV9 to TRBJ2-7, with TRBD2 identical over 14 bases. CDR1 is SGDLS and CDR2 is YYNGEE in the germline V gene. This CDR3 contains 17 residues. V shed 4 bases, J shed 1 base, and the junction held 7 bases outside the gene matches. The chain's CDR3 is CASSPGLAGGTSYEQYF. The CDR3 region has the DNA TGTGCCAGCAGCCCTGGACTAGCGGGAGGAACTTCCTACGAGCAGTACTTC. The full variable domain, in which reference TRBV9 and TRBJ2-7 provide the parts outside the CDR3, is DSGVTQTPKHLITATGQRVTLRCSPRSGDLSVYWYQQSLDQGLQFLIQYYNGEERAKGNILERFSAQQFPDLHSELNLSSLELGDSALYFCASSPGLAGGTSYEQYFGPGTRLTVT.

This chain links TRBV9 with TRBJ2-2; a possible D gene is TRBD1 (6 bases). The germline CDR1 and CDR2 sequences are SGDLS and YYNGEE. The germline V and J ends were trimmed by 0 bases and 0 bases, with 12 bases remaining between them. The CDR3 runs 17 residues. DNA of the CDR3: TGTGCCAGCAGCGTAGCCCTTGGGACACCGAACACCGGGGAGCTGTTTTTT. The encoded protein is CASSVALGTPNTGELFF. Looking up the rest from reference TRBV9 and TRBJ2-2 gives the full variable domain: DSGVTQTPKHLITATGQRVTLRCSPRSGDLSVYWYQQSLDQGLQFLIQYYNGEERAKGNILERFSAQQFPDLHSELNLSSLELGDSALYFCASSVALGTPNTGELFFGEGSRLTVL.

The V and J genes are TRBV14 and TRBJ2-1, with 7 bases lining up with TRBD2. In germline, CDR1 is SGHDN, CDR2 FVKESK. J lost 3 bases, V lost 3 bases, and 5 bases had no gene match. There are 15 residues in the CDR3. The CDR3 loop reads CASSQGLISYNEQFF. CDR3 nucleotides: TGTGCCAGCAGCCAGGGACTAATCAGCTACAATGAGCAGTTCTTC. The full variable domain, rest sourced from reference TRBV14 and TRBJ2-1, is EAGVTQFPSHSVIEKGQTVTLRCDPISGHDNLYWYRRVMGKEIKFLLHFVKESKQDESGMPNNRFLAERTGGTYSTLKVQPAELEDSGVYFCASSQGLISYNEQFFGPGTRLTVL.

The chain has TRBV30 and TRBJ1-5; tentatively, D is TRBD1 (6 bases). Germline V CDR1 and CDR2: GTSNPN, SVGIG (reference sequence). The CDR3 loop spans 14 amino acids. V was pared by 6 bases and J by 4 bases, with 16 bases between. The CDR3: CACNGGAGNQPQHF. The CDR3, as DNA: TGTGCCTGCAACGGGGGGGCTGGGAATCAGCCCCAGCATTTT.